The 5 T cell receptor beta chains below were found in one sample sequenced in a study of PD-1 blockade in classical Hodgkin lymphoma. Documented time point: cycle 4 day 1 (C4D1), after less than 7 weeks of nivolumab. Relapses following autologous stem cell transplantation were seen in all patients, with brentuximab vedotin exposure varying. Investigators obtained CD8+ T cells from thawed PBMCs by magnetic negative selection. Produced via immunoSEQ multiplex PCR; TCRdb's table is partial and in-frame only. The sample lists approximately 21,000 clones; 84% were seen once. Material: CD8+ T cells from blood, obtained before the fourth cycle of nivolumab. The receptors stem from a human donor with classical Hodgkin lymphoma.

This chain connects TRBV7-6 to TRBJ1-2; a possible D gene is TRBD1 (6 bases). Germline assignment: CDR1 SGHVS and CDR2 FNYEAQ. This CDR3 region has 13 residues. V was shortened by 3 bases and J by 8 bases, with 13 bases between the two germline ends. CDR3 in amino acids: CASSFLGAGGYTF. Here the CDR3 DNA reads TGTGCCAGCAGCTTCTTGGGGGCAGGGGGCTACACCTTC.

J is TRBJ2-3 and V is TRBV7-9; 8 bases align to TRBD2. The CDR3 covers 15 residues. Germline V lookup: CDR1 SEHNR, CDR2 FQNEAQ (reference sequence). J lost 2 bases, V lost 5 bases, and 6 bases had no gene match. CDR3 bases: TGTGCCAGCAGCGCCACTAGCGGCCACACAGATACGCAGTATTTT. Protein sequence: CASSATSGHTDTQYF.

This clone has just one count. This chain links TRBV27 with TRBJ2-1; 7 bases are shared with TRBD2. Trimming cost V 6 bases and J 9 bases; bases outside gene matches: 11. The germline CDR1 and CDR2 sequences are MNHEY and SMNVEV (reference sequence). The CDR3 covers 14 residues. CDR3 sequence reads: CASSPIGGYREQFF. The CDR3 DNA reads TGTGCCAGCAGCCCCATCGGGGGGTACCGTGAGCAGTTCTTC.

The chain is built from TRBV11-3 and TRBJ2-1, with TRBD2 matching 8 bases. The CDR3 totals 16 residues. Looked up from germline, CDR1 is SGHNT and CDR2 is YENEEA. Unmatched junction bases numbered 15, after V lost 8 bases and J lost 6 bases. The CDR3 loop reads CASAGLGTGGLNEQFF. The DNA of the CDR3 is TGTGCCAGCGCGGGCTTGGGGACGGGGGGGCTCAATGAGCAGTTCTTC.

The V and J genes are TRBV9 and TRBJ1-4, with a tentative D call TRBD1 (5 bases). Looked up from germline, CDR1 is SGDLS and CDR2 is YYNGEE. The CDR3 sequence is 15 residues long. V lost 0 bases and J lost 8, with 14 bases in between. CDR3 region: CASSVVGGEGEKLFF. In nucleotides, the CDR3 is TGTGCCAGCAGCGTAGTAGGAGGGGAGGGAGAAAAACTGTTTTTT.